This TCR beta chain was sequenced in a study (dated by TCRdb to the mid-2010s). Turning to the overall study: Whether tumor-infiltrating Tregs in breast cancer are recruited from blood Tregs or converted in situ from other CD4+ T cell subsets was tested.

Worth noting for this clonotype: It has no known antigen specificity. There are no base qualities to consult, and no much larger clone falls within one base.

The research as a whole found: In terms of TCR gene usage, tumor memory CD4+ T cells clustered together with blood and lymph node memory CD4+ cells, as well as with lymph node naive CD4+ cells. Validation in the larger cohort was restricted to a single TCR beta V-J rearrangement rather than whole repertoires. Tumor-infiltrating Treg TCR alpha and beta sequences overlapped most with tumor naive CD4+ T cells, then with blood naive CD4+ T cells.

CDR1 is given as KGHSH and CDR2 as LQKENI, both from the germline V gene. V loses 5 bases of germline sequence and J loses 4 bases, and the interval between the two ends is 11 bases. The CDR3 spans 13 residues, from the cysteine through the phenylalanine. CDR3 DNA only is kept here, 39 bases in frame from base 1. Full-length TCR variable regions were amplified by 5' RACE PCR with constant-region reverse primers, and semi-nested PCR with Nested Universal Primer A was subsequently performed. Using the ReliaPrep RNA Cell Miniprep System, total RNA was extracted, and the SMARTer RACE 5'/3' Kit was then used to reverse transcribe the RNA into 5'RACE-ready cDNA. Full-length TCR alpha and beta libraries were barcoded with multiplex adaptors and sequenced on an Illumina MiSeq. In the authors' own workflow: For each of nine subset-tissue groups, sequencing data from the five patients were pooled, and the groups were then compared using unsupervised clustering of TCR gene usage. Repertoire similarity was calculated with the Morisita-Horn index, weighting shared sequences by their contribution to each repertoire. TCRdb ran its own pipeline on the public reads, namely fastp trimming at Q25 and MiXCR clone calling, and kept in-frame beta chains. When rows share a CDR3 protein, they turn into one entry using the most common DNA and genes. For this entry, the V and J calls and clone size follow TCRdb and not the study's own pipeline. The sample contains 35,000 to 50,000 distinct CDR3 sequences, approximately 30% of them found a single time. Of the sample, approximately 4.1% falls within the top ten clones.

The memory CD4+ T cell population was isolated based on a CD4+CD45RO+CD25- phenotype. Tregs, naive and memory CD4+ T cells from tumor, blood and ipsilateral draining lymph nodes of five breast cancer patients underwent full-length TCR alpha and beta sequencing. Tumor tissue and lymph nodes from ipsilateral axillary dissection were perfused with PBS, minced and digested with collagenase I and hyaluronidase. A purity exceeding 90% was confirmed by FACS for the sorted cell populations. Sequencing input: tumor-infiltrating memory CD4+ T cells sorted from the breast tumor. This specimen's cell subset or site label, per the study, means: memory CD4+ T cells, CD4+CD45RO+CD25-. The origin of this receptor is a female donor with breast cancer. This receptor chain uses TRBV18 and TRBJ1-2; a tentative D match to TRBD1 spans 6 bases. Here is the DNA: TGTGCCAGCTCATCCACAGGGTCCTATGGCTACACCTTC. Protein translation: CASSSTGSYGYTF.